This T cell receptor (beta chain) stems from a study of response to subunit inactivated influenza vaccine. V gave up 3 bases and J gave up 4 bases, with 15 bases separating them. Germline V CDR1 and CDR2: SGDLS, YYNGEE. The CDR3 covers 15 residues. General observations from the study: Each seasonal influenza vaccination, the authors suggested, recruits few new T cells.

MiXCR was run by TCRdb on the RT-PCR reads, yielding one entry per CDR3 protein. The data show hundreds of thousands of distinct CDR3 sequences, around 25% seen once. Concerning this clonotype itself: The antigen remains undetermined.

Sequenced material: CD4+ T cells sorted from PBMCs, taken 5 days after vaccination. This receptor was identified in a man aged 45 to 65 who received an inactivated influenza vaccine. The V call is TRBV9, the J call TRBJ2-3, with D maybe TRBD2 (5 bases). Here the CDR3 DNA reads TGTGCCAGCAGCGCCAGCTCAGGACTTGCAGATACGCAGTATTTT. As protein: CASSASSGLADTQYF.